The clone carrying this T cell receptor beta chain was observed once. The CDR3 has 15 residues. Germline loops: CDR1 MGHDK, CDR2 SYGVNS. The germline V and J ends were trimmed by 1 base and 0 bases, with 10 bases remaining between them. This sample was taken from a study of control samples from healthy donors and cancer patients. Method: immunoSEQ multiplex PCR; TCRdb's copy keeps in-frame clones and lacks some. The sample yields approximately 110,000 clones, under 90% seen once. The TCR sequence derives from a woman aged 45-65 years in good health. Sequenced input: blood. The rearrangement joins TRBV25-1 to TRBJ2-7; D is ambiguous. As DNA, the CDR3 is TGTGCCAGCAGTGAATGGATTCGGAGCTCCTACGAGCAGTACTTC. This gives the protein CASSEWIRSSYEQYF.